Below are 8 T cell receptor beta chains sequenced from a single sample in a study of blood T cell repertoires in COVID-19. The repertoire was sequenced with immunoSEQ multiplex PCR; TCRdb's copy has only in-frame clones and lacks some. The repertoire holds 200,000 to 300,000 clones, roughly 88% seen once, with about 2.3% in the top ten. The sequencing sample was made of PBMCs or T cells enriched from blood (not recorded which). The receptors were gathered from a woman aged 40 to 50 with acute COVID-19.

The rearrangement links TRBV5-6 to TRBJ2-7; tentative D call: TRBD1 (5 bases). The CDR3 runs 15 residues. CDR1 and CDR2 from the germline V gene are SGHDT and YYEEEE. Trimming left V 4 bases short and J 5 bases short, with 19 bases between. The CDR3 region has the DNA TGTGCCAGCAGCCCCCTCGCAGGGTCTTCCGACGAGCAGTACTTC. It is translated as CASSPLAGSSDEQYF.

V is TRBV29-1 and J is TRBJ1-1; D uncertain. V lost 7 bases to trimming and J lost 1 base, with 13 bases between them. Germline-derived CDR1 and CDR2 are SQVTM and ANQGSEA. The CDR3 has 13 amino acids. Here the CDR3 DNA reads TGCAGCGCCGGCCGTGGGCAGAACACTGAAGCTTTCTTT. Translated: CSAGRGQNTEAFF.

The chain employs TRBV5-1 and TRBJ2-5, with a weak D call TRBD1 (5 bases). Germline CDR1 and CDR2: SGHRS and YFSETQ. This CDR3 has 15 residues. Trimming took 6 bases from V and 5 from J, leaving 20 bases between them. CDR3 sequence (DNA): TGCGCCAGCACCCCTTCGACTTCAGGGCTGGAGACCCAGTACTTC. This encodes CASTPSTSGLETQYF.

This clone was recorded a few times. The genes are TRBV6-2 or TRBV6-3 and TRBJ1-2; D unresolved. The CDR3 runs to 14 residues. V was clipped by 0 bases and J by 6 bases, with 11 bases between them. CDR1 is MNHEY and CDR2 is SVGEGT in the germline V gene. CDR3 sequence (DNA): TGTGCCAGCAGTTACTCGACGGAAGACAATGGCTACACCTTC. This codes for CASSYSTEDNGYTF.

V and J are TRBV5-1 and TRBJ2-7, with D perhaps matching TRBD2 (7 bases). Germline V gene lookup returns CDR1 SGHRS and CDR2 YFSETQ. This CDR3 spans 14 amino acids. The ends were cut back, 0 bases at V and 7 bases at J, with 14 bases in the middle. Here the CDR3 DNA reads TGCGCCAGCAGCTTGGCCCGGGGGGCCACGGAGCAGTACTTC. Its translation is CASSLARGATEQYF.

V and J are TRBV7-8 and TRBJ1-2; D gene uncertain. Germline V gives CDR1 SGHVS, CDR2 FQNEAQ. V was pared by 5 bases and J by 3 bases, with 4 bases between. This CDR3 has 11 amino acids. CDR3 residues: CASSPDYGYTF. The CDR3 DNA is TGTGCCAGCAGCCCGGACTATGGCTACACCTTC. Combining the CDR3 with reference TRBV7-8 and TRBJ1-2 gives the whole variable domain GAGVSQSPRYKVAKRGQDVALRCDPISGHVSLFWYQQALGQGPEFLTYFQNEAQLDKSGLPSDRFFAERPEGSVSTLKIQRTQQEDSAVYLCASSPDYGYTFGSGTRLTVV.

The J gene is TRBJ2-1, the V gene TRBV2, with TRBD1 as a possible D gene (6 bases). Trimming removed 7 bases at V and 1 base at J, with 11 bases between. The CDR3 covers 14 residues. Looked up from germline, CDR1 is SNHLY and CDR2 is FYNNEI. Here the CDR3 reads CASIRDISYNEQFF. CDR3 sequence (DNA): TGTGCCAGCATTCGGGACATATCCTACAATGAGCAGTTCTTC.

CDR3 sequence: CASSLGGGATGELFF. The CDR3 region has the DNA TGTGCCAGCAGCTTAGGTGGAGGGGCCACCGGGGAGCTGTTTTTT. The rearrangement links TRBV7-6 to TRBJ2-2; perhaps TRBD2 as D (6 bases). Germline lookup yields CDR1 SGHVS and CDR2 FNYEAQ. The CDR3 totals 15 residues. V gave up 1 base and J gave up 4 bases, with 10 bases separating them.